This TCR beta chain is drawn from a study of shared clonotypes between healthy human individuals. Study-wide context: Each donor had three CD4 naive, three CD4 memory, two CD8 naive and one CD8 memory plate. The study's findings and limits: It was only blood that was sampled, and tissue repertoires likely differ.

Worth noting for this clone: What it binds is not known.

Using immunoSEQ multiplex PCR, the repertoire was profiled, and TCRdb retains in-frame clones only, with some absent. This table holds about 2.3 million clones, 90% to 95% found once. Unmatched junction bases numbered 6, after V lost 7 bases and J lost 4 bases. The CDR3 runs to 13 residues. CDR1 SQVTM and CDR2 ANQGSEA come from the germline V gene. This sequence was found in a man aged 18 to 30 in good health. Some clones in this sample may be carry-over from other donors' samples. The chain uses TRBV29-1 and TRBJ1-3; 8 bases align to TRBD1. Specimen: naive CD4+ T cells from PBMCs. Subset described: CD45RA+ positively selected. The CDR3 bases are TGCAGCGGGGGGGACAGGTTGGGAAACACCATATATTTT. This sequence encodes CSGGDRLGNTIYF.